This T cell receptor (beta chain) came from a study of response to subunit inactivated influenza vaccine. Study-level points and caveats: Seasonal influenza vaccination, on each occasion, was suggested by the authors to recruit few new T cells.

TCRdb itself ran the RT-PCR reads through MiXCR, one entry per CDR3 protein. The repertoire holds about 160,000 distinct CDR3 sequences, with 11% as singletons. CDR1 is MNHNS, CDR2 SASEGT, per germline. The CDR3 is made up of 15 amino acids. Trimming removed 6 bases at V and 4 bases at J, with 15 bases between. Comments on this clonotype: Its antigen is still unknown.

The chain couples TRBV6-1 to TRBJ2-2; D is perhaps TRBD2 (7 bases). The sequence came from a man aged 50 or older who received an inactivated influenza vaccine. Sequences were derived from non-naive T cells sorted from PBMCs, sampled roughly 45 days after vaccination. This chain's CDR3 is CASSTPGGGTGELFF. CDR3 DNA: TGTGCCAGCAGCACTCCGGGGGGCGGCACCGGGGAGCTGTTTTTT.